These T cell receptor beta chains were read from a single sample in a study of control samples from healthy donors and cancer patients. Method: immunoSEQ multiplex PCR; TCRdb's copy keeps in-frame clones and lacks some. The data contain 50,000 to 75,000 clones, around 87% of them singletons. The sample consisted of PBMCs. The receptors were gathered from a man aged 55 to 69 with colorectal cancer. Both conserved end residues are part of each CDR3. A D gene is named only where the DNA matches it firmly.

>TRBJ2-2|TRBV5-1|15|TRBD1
CASSLGTGNTGELFF
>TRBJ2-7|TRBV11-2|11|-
CASSLGVYRDF
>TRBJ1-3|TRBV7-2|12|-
CASSLTGNTIYF
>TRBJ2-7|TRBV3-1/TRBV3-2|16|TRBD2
CASSQDRLAGGPVQYF
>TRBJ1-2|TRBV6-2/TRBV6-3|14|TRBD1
CASSTDRGRRGYTF
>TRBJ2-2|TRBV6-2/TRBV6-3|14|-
CASSYSGGAGELFF
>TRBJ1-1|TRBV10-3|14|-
CAISVPGRDTEAFF
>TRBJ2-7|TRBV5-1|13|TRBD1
CASSFDRAYEQYF
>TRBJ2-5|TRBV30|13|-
CAWSVQGPETQYF
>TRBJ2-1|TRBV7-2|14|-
CASSLAVAYNEQFF
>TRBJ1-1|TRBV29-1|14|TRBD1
CSASVWQGDTEAFF
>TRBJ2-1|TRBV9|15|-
CASSVSGTQDYEQFF
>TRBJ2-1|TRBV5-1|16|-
CASSPTAGSAYNEQFF
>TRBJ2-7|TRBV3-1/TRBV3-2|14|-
CASSQLGQTYEQYF
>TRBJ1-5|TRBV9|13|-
CASSLDGDQPQHF
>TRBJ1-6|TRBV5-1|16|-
CASSLRSGRNNSPLHF
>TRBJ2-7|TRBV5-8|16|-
CASSPKTGMNYNEQYF
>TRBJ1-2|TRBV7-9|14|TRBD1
CASSLGQGASGYTF
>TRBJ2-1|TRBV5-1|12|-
CASSLVPNEQFF
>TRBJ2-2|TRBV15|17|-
CATSRAPGGGYGGELFF
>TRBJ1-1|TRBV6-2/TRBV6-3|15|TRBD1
CASSYSGQGETEAFF
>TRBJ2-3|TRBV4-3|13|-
CASSGWETDTQYF
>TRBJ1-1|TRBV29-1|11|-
CSAVRGTEAFF
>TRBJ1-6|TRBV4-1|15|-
CASSQDPRPNSPLHF
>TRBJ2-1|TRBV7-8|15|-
CASSHLRVVEDEQFF
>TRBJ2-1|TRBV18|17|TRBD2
CASSPSLAGVNSNEQFF
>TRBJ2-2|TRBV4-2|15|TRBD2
CASTRGGGNTGELFF
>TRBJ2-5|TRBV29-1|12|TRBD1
CSVGGQGQTQYF
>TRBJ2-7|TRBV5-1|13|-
CASGLGDLYEQYF
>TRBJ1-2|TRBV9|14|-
CASSVDPVNYGYTF
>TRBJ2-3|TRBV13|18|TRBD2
CASSLSLAGGPVTDTQYF
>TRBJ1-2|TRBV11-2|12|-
CASTPGGAGYTF
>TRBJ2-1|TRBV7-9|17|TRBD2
CASSFFPPGLAANEQFF
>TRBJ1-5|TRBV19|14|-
CASSAVNSNQPQHF
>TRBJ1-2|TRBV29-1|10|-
CSVSRTGLPF
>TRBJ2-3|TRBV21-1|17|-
CASSKAKGHPSPDTQYF
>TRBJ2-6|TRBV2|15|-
CASSVKGSGANVLTF
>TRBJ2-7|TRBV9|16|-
CASSPDPRGVDYEQYF
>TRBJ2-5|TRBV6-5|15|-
CASSFGGGGQETQYF
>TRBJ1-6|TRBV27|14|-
CASRGTVGNSPLHF
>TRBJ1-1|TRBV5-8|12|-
CASSTGLKVAFF
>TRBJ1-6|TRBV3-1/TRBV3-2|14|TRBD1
CASSLGQAYSPLHF
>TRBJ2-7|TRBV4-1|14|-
CASSLRPSRDEQYF
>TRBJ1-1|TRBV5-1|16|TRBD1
CASSLSPGTGNTEAFF
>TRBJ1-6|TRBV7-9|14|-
CASSSGTYNSPLHF
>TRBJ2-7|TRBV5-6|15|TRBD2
CASSSLAGGPYEQYF
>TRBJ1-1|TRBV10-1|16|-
CASSVRHRRMNTEAFF
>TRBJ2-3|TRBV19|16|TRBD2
CASSILSGGRTDTQYF
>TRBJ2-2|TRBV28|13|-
CASSFHGTGELFF
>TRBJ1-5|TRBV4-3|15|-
CASSQDSGGNQPQHF
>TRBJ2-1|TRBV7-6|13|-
CASSPDWEMSEFF
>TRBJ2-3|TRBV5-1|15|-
CASSLDRQSTDTQYF
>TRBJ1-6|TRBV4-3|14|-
CASSQDANGGPLHF
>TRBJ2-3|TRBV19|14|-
CASSMKGVTDTQYF
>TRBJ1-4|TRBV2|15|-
CASRAQLGTNEKLFF
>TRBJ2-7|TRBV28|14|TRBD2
CASSLSGTRHEQYF
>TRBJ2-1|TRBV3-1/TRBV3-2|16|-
CASSQGAGGLRNEQFF
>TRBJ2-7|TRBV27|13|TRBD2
CATLGGGVYEQYF
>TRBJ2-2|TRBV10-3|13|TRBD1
CAIGGTGAGELFF
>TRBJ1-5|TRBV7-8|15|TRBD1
CASSTYRGRDQPQHF